This T cell receptor (beta chain) derives from a study of cytomegalovirus exposure and HLA in healthy donors. Study as a whole: For the roughly 400 genotyped donors, over 80% fell within the Caucasian-associated ancestry cluster.

The PCR contained 60 Vbeta and 13 Jbeta primers. Produced via immunoSEQ multiplex PCR; TCRdb's table is partial and in-frame only. The sample has fewer than 150,000 clones; approximately 71% are singletons. Study-level results: Exclusion applied to some V segments, including TRBV6-2 and TRBV6-3, as they were indistinguishable. No immune exposure information besides CMV serostatus was available. When analyzed later, a missense DCLRE1C variant was found to be linked to TCR beta V- and J-gene trimming.

CDR1 is SNHLY and CDR2 is FYNNEI in the germline V gene. Trimming pared 6 bases from V and 7 bases from J, leaving 19 bases between. This CDR3 contains 15 residues. Worth noting for this clone: The antigen remains undetermined.

The receptor was isolated from a woman aged 45-60 years in good health and CMV-seronegative. This rearrangement joins TRBV2 to TRBJ2-1, with a weak D call TRBD1 (6 bases). The sequenced sample consisted of PBMCs. The chain's CDR3 is CASRMDSQGKNEQFF. The CDR3 region has the DNA TGTGCCAGCAGGATGGACAGCCAGGGGAAAAATGAGCAGTTCTTC.